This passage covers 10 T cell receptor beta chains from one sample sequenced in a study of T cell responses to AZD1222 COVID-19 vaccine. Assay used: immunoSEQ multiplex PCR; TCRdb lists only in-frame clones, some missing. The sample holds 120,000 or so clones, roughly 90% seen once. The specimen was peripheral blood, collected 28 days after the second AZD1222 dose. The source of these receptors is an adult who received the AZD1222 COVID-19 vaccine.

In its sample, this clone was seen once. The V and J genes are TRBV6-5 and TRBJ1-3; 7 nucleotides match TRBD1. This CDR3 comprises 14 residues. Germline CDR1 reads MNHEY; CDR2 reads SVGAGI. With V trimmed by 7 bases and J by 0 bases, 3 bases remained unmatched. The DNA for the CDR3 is TGTGCCAGCACCCAGGGGGGCTCTGGAAACACCATATATTTT. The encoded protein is CASTQGGSGNTIYF.

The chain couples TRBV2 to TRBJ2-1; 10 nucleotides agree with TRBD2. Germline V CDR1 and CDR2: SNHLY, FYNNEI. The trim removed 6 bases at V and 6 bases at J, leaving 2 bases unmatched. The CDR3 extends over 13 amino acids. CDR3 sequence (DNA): TGTGCCAGCAGGGTAGCGGGAGGCAATGAGCAGTTCTTC. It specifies CASRVAGGNEQFF.

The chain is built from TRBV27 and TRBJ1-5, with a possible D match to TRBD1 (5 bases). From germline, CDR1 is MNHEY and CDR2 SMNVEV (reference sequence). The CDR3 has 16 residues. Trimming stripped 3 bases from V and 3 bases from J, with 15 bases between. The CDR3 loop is CASSFLVRGFNQPQHF. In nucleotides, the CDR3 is TGTGCCAGCAGTTTTTTGGTTCGGGGCTTCAATCAGCCCCAGCATTTT.

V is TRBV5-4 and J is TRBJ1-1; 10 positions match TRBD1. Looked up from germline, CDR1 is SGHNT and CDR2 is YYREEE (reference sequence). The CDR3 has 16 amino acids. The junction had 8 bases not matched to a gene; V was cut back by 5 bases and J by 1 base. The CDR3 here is CASRDDRGLGNTEAFF. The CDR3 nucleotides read TGTGCCAGCAGAGACGACAGGGGGCTCGGGAACACTGAAGCTTTCTTT. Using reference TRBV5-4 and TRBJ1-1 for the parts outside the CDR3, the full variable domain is ETGVTQSPTHLIKTRGQQVTLRCSSQSGHNTVSWYQQALGQGPQFIFQYYREEENGRGNFPPRFSGLQFPNYSSELNVNALELDDSALYLCASRDDRGLGNTEAFFGQGTRLTVV.

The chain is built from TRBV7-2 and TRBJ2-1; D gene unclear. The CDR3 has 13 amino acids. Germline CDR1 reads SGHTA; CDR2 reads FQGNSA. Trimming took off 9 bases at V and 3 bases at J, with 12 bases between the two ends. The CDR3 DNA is TGTGCCAGTAACCCCGACCGCTACAATGAGCAGTTCTTC. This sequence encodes CASNPDRYNEQFF.

CDR3 nucleotides: TGTGCCAGTAACCTTATTAGCGGGGGAAACAATGAGCAGTTCTTC. Its protein is CASNLISGGNNEQFF. The rearrangement joins TRBV19 to TRBJ2-1, with TRBD2 identical over 9 bases. Germline loops: CDR1 LNHDA, CDR2 SQIVND (reference sequence). The CDR3 totals 15 residues. V was pared by 7 bases and J by 5 bases, with 9 bases of the junction left unmatched.

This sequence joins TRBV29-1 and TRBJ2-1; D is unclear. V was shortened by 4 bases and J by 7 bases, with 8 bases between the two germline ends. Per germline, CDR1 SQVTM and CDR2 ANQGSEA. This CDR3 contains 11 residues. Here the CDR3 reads CSVGMENEQFF. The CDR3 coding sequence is TGCAGCGTTGGGATGGAAAATGAGCAGTTCTTC.

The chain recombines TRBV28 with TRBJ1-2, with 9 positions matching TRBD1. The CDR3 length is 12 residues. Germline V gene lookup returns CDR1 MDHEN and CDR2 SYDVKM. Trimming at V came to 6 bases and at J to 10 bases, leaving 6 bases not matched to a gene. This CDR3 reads CASSRDRVVYTF. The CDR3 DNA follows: TGTGCCAGCAGCAGGGACAGGGTAGTCTACACCTTC.

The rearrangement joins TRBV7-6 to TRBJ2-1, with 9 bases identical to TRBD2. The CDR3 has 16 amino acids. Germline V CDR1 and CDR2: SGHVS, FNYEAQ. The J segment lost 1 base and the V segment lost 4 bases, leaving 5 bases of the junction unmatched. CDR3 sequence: CASSSTLAGSYNEQFF. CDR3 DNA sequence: TGTGCCAGCAGCTCCACCCTAGCGGGATCCTACAATGAGCAGTTCTTC.

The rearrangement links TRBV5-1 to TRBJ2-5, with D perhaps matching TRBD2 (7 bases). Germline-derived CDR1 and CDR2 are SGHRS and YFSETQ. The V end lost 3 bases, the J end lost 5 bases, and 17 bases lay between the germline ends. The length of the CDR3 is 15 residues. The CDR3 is CASSSPGGREETQYF. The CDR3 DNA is TGCGCCAGCAGCTCCCCGGGGGGCAGGGAGGAGACCCAGTACTTC.